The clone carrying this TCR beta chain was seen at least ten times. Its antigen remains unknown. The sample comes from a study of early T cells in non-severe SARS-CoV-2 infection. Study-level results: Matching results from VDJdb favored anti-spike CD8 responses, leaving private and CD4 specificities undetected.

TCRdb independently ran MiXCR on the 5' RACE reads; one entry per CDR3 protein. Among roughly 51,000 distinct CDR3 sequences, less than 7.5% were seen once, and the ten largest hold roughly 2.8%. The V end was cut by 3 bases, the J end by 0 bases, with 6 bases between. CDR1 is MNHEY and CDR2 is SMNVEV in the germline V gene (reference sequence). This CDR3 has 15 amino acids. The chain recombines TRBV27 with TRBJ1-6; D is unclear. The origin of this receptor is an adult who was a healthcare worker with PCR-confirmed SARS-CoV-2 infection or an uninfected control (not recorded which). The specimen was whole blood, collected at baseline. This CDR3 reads CASSFGNSYNSPLHF. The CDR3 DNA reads TGTGCCAGCAGTTTCGGGAACTCCTATAATTCACCCCTCCACTTT.